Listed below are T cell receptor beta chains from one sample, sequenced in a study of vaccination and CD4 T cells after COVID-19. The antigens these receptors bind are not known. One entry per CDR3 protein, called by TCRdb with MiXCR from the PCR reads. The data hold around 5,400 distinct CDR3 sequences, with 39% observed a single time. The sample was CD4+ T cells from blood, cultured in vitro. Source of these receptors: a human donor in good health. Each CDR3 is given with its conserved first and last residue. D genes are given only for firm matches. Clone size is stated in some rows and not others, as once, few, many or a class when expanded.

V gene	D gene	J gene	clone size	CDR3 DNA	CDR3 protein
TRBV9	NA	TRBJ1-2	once	TGTGCCAGCAGCGTAGGTAGAACCGAGAACTATGGATACACCTTC	CASSVGRTENYGYTF
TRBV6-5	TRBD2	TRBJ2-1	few	TGTGCCAGCAGTTTCAGCGGGAACAATGAGCAGTTCTTC	CASSFSGNNEQFF
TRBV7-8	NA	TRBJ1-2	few	TGTGCCAGCAGCTTAGGACCGGGACACCGCTATGGCTACACCTTC	CASSLGPGHRYGYTF
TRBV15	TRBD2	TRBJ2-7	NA	TGTGCCACCAGCATGACTAGCGGGGGGGCCCACGAGCAGTACTTC	CATSMTSGGAHEQYF
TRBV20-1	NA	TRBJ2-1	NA	TGCAGTGCTAGATTGGGGGGTTACAATGAGCAGTTCTTC	CSARLGGYNEQFF
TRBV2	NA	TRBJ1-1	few	TGTGCCAGCAGGATAGACGGCGGGACTGAAGCTTTCTTT	CASRIDGGTEAFF
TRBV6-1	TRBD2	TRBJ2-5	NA	TGTGCCAGCAAGGAGGCGGGGGGGCCGTGGAAGACCCAGTACTTC	CASKEAGGPWKTQYF
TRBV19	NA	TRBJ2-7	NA	TGTGCCAGTAGTTCTACGGGACACCAGAGCGAGCAGTACTTC	CASSSTGHQSEQYF
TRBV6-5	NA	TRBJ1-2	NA	TGTGCCAGCAGTTACCTGCGGGGGGCAGGGAACTATGGCTACACCTTC	CASSYLRGAGNYGYTF
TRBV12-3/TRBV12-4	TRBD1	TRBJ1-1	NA	TGTGCCAGCAGTTTTCGAGACAGGGGGTCTGAAGCTTTCTTT	CASSFRDRGSEAFF
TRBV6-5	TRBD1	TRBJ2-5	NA	TGTGCCAGCAGTTACTCGATTATCTCCCCGCGACAGGGGAGAAAAGAGACCCAGTACTTC	CASSYSIISPRQGRKETQYF
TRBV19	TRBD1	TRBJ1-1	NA	TGTGCCAGTAGTAGGACAGGGGGGCTTGGGACTGAAGCTTTCTTT	CASSRTGGLGTEAFF